The source of this T cell receptor beta chain is a study of T cell repertoires in cytomegalovirus infection. The germline gives CDR1 WSHSY, CDR2 SAAADI. The V segment lost 5 bases and the J segment 2 bases; nucleotides outside the gene matches: 8. The CDR3 spans 18 residues. TCRdb re-called the reads through MiXCR, storing one row per CDR3 protein. This sample has 100,000 or so distinct CDR3 sequences, with less than 25% found just once. This clonotype appeared a few times. The TCR originated in a human donor in good health (CMV status not recorded). Some clones in this sample may be carry-over from other donors' samples. Material for sequencing was CD8+ T cells from PBMCs. The rearrangement joins TRBV10-2 to TRBJ2-2, with TRBD2 matching 13 bases. CDR3: CASSLRGLAGTNTGELFF. The CDR3 DNA is TGCGCCAGCAGTCTGAGGGGACTAGCGGGAACTAACACCGGGGAGCTGTTTTTT.